This TCR beta chain was profiled in a study of T-cell memory formation after mild COVID-19. TCRdb reprocessed the 5' RACE reads via MiXCR and lists one record per CDR3 protein. The sample has 120,000 or so distinct CDR3 sequences, roughly 15% seen once. Germline CDR1 reads LGHNA; CDR2 reads YSLEER. V lost 1 base and J 0 bases, leaving 9 bases between the germline ends. The CDR3 is 15 amino acids. The source is an adult woman who had mild COVID-19 (a few samples of this study predate the infection). Cell type and time point are not known. This chain uses TRBV4-3 with TRBJ1-1; D unresolved. Sample: PBMCs or a T cell subset sorted from them (not recorded which). The CDR3 loop is CASSQVNSMNTEAFF. As DNA, the CDR3 is TGCGCCAGCAGCCAAGTTAACAGTATGAACACTGAAGCTTTCTTT.